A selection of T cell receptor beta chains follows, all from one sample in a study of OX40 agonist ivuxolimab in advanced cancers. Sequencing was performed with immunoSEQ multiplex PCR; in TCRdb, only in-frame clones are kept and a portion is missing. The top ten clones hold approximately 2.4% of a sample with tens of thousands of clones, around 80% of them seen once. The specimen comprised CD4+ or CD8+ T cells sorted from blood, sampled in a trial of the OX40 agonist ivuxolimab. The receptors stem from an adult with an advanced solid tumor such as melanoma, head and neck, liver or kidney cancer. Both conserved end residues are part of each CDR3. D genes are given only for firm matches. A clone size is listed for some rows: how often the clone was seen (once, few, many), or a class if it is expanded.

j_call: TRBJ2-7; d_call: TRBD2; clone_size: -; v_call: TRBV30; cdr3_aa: CAWSWGGEQYF; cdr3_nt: TGTGCCTGGAGTTGGGGGGGCGAGCAGTACTTC
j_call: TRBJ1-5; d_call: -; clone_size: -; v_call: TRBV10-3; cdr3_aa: CAISESRGGGNSNQPQHF; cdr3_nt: TGTGCCATCAGTGAGTCACGCGGCGGGGGAAATAGCAATCAGCCCCAGCATTTT
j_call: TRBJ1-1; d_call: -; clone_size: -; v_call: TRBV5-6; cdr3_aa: CASSLQGRTHRLITAFF; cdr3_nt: TGTGCCAGCAGCTTGCAGGGGAGAACCCACCGTCTAATCACAGCTTTCTTT
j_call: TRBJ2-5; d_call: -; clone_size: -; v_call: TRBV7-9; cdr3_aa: CASSLAGELGKETQYF; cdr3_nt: TGTGCCAGCAGCTTAGCCGGGGAACTGGGGAAAGAGACCCAGTACTTC
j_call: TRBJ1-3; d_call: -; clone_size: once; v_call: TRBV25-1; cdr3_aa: CASRRSSGNTIYF; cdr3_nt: TGTGCCAGCAGGCGGAGCTCTGGAAACACCATATATTTT
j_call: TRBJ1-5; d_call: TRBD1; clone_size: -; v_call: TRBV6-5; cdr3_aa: CASSHTTGGGQPQHF; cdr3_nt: TGTGCCAGCAGCCATACCACAGGGGGCGGACAGCCCCAGCATTTT
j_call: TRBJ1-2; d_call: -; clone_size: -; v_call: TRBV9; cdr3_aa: CASSVDRATYGYTF; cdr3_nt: TGTGCCAGCAGCGTTGATAGGGCCACCTATGGCTACACCTTC
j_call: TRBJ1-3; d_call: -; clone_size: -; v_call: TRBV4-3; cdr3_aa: CASSQEDGNTIYF; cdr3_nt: TGCGCCAGCAGCCAAGAGGACGGAAACACCATATATTTT
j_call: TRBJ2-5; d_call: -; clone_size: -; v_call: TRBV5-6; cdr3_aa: CASSLWGEETQYF; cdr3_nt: TGTGCCAGCAGCTTGTGGGGGGAGGAGACCCAGTACTTC
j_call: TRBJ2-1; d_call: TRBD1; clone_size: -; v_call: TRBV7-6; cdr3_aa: CASSPRQGRAGNEQFF; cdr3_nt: TGTGCCAGCAGCCCAAGACAGGGAAGGGCCGGCAATGAGCAGTTCTTC
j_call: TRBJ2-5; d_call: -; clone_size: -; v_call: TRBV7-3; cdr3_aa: CASSLDGGDWETQYF; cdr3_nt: TGTGCCAGCAGCTTAGATGGGGGAGACTGGGAGACCCAGTACTTC
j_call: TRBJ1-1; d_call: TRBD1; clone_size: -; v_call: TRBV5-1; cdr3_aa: CASSSDRAGTEAFF; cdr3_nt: TGCGCCAGCAGTTCGGACAGGGCGGGCACTGAAGCTTTCTTT
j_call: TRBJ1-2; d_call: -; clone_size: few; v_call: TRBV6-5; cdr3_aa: CASSQRDYGYTF; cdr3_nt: TGTGCCAGCAGTCAAAGAGACTATGGCTACACCTTC
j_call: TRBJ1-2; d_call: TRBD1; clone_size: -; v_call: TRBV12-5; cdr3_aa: CASGLSGQGVYYGYTF; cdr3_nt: TGTGCTAGTGGTTTGTCCGGACAGGGGGTATACTATGGCTACACCTTC
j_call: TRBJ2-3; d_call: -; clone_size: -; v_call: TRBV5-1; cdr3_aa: CASSAWGLGGDTQYF; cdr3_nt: TGCGCCAGCAGCGCATGGGGACTGGGGGGAGATACGCAGTATTTT
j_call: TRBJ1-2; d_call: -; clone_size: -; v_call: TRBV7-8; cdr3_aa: CASSLRVSYGYTF; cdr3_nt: TGTGCCAGCAGCCTCAGGGTATCCTATGGCTACACCTTC
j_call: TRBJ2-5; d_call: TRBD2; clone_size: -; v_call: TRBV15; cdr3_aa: CATSRGDATSGGEETQYF; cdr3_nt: TGTGCCACCAGCAGAGGGGACGCGACTAGCGGGGGGGAGGAGACCCAGTACTTC